The next 5 T cell receptor beta chains were all read from a single sample in a study. A single record per CDR3 protein comes from TCRdb applying MiXCR to the 5' RACE reads. The sample contains about 32,000 distinct CDR3 sequences, roughly a quarter of which appear only once. The sample was memory CD4+ T cells sorted from blood. Regarding subset: memory CD4+ T cells, CD4+CD45RO+CD25-. These receptors were collected from a female donor with breast cancer.

The chain recombines TRBV28 with TRBJ2-2; tentatively, D is TRBD1 or TRBD2 (5 bases each). The length of the CDR3 is 15 residues. V lost 8 bases to trimming and J lost 0 bases, with 13 bases between them. The germline V gene encodes CDR1 MDHEN and CDR2 SYDVKM. CDR3 nucleotide sequence: TGTGCCAGCCGGGACGTAGAGGCGAACACCGGGGAGCTGTTTTTT. Its protein is CASRDVEANTGELFF.

The V gene is TRBV27, the J gene TRBJ1-2; no clear D. CDR3 length equals 13 residues. CDR1 is MNHEY and CDR2 is SMNVEV in the germline V gene (reference sequence). Deletions cut 1 base from V and 2 bases from J, with 5 bases between. The CDR3 loop is CASSLFQNYGYTF. As DNA, the CDR3 is TGTGCCAGCAGTTTATTTCAGAACTATGGCTACACCTTC.

The chain employs TRBV27 and TRBJ1-1, with TRBD1 as a possible D gene (5 bases). This CDR3 is built from 15 residues. Trimming took 4 bases from V and 4 from J, leaving 16 bases between them. The V gene's germline CDR1 is MNHEY and CDR2 SMNVEV (reference sequence). CDR3 amino acids: CASSSMGRGGTEAFF. The CDR3 nucleotides are TGTGCCAGCAGTTCCATGGGGCGCGGAGGCACTGAAGCTTTCTTT.

This clonotype has a count of ten or more. The genes are TRBV4-1 and TRBJ2-2, with TRBD2 matching 9 bases. Germline V gene lookup returns CDR1 MGHRA and CDR2 YSYEKL. V gave up 0 bases and J gave up 0 bases; unmatched junction bases: 11. CDR3 length: 20 amino acids. In nucleotides, the CDR3 is TGCGCCAGCAGCCAAGATTTCCTAGCGGGAATAAACACGAACACCGGGGAGCTGTTTTTT. Its translation: CASSQDFLAGINTNTGELFF.

This clonotype was seen only once. The J gene is TRBJ2-3, the V gene TRBV20-1; D is unclear. The CDR3 runs 14 residues. Germline V gene lookup returns CDR1 DFQATT and CDR2 SNEGSKA (reference sequence). V lost 3 bases, J lost 0 bases, and 10 bases lay in between. The CDR3 nucleotides read TGCAGTGCTAGTTCAGCATCTAGCACAGATACGCAGTATTTT. Translation: CSASSASSTDTQYF.